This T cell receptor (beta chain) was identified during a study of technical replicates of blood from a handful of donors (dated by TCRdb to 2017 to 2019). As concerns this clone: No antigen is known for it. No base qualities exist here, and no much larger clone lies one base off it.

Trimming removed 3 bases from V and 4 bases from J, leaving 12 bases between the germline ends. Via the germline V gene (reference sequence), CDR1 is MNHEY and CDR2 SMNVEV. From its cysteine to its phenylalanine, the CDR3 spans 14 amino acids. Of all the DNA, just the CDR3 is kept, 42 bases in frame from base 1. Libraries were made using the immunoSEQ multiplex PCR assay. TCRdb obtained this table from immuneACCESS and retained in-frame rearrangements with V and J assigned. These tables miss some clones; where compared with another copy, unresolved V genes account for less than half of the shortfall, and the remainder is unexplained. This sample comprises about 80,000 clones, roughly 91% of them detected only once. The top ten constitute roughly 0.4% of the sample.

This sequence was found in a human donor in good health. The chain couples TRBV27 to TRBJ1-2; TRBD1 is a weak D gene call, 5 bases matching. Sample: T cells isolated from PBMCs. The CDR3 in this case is CASSFRGMSYGYTF. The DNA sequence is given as TGTGCCAGCAGTTTTCGGGGGATGAGCTATGGCTACACCTTC.